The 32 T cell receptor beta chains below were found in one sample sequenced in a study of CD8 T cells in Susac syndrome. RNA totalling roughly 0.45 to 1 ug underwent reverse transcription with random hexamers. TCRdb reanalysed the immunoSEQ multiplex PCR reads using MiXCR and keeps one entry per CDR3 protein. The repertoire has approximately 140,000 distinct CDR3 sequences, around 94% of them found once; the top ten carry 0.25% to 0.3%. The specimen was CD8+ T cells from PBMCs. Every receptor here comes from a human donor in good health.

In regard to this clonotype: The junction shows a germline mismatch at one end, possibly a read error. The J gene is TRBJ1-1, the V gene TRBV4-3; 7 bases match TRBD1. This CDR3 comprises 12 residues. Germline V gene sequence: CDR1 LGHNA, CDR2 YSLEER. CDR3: CASSPGGFEVFF. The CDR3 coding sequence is TGCGCCAGCAGCCCAGGGGGGTTTGAAGTTTTCTTT.

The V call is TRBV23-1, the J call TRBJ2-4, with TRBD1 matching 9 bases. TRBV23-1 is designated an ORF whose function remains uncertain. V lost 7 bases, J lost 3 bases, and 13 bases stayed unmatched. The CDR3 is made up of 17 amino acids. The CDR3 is CASTRDHRGRGKNIQYF. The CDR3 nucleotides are TGCGCCAGCACCCGAGACCACAGGGGGCGCGGCAAAAACATTCAGTACTTC.

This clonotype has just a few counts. The DNA of the CDR3 is TGCAGCGTCAAAGGACTCCAAGGGGAGCAGTACTTC. Protein: CSVKGLQGEQYF. This sequence joins TRBV29-1 and TRBJ2-7; D is possibly TRBD2 (5 bases). Trimming left V 6 bases short and J 7 bases short, with 16 bases between. The CDR3 sequence is 12 residues long. The germline gives CDR1 SQVTM, CDR2 ANQGSEA.

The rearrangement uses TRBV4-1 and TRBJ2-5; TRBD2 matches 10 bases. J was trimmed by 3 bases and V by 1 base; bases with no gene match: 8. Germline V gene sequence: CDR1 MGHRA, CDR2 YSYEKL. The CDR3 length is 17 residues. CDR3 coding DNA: TGCGCCAGCAGCCAAGTAGGTGGAGCGGGAGGGGAAGAGACCCAGTACTTC. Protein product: CASSQVGGAGGEETQYF.

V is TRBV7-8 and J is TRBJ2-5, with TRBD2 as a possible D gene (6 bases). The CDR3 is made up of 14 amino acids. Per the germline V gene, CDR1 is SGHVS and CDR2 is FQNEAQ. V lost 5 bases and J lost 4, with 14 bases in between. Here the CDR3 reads CASSTPRGLETQYF. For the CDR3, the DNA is TGTGCCAGCAGCACTCCGAGGGGACTAGAGACCCAGTACTTC. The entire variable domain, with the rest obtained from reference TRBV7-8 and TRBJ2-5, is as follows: GAGVSQSPRYKVAKRGQDVALRCDPISGHVSLFWYQQALGQGPEFLTYFQNEAQLDKSGLPSDRFFAERPEGSVSTLKIQRTQQEDSAVYLCASSTPRGLETQYFGPGTRLLVL.

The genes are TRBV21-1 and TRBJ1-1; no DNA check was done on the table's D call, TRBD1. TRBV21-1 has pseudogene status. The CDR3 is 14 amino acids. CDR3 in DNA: TGTGCCAGCAGCAAGACAGGGGAGAACACTGAAGCTTTCTTT. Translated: CASSKTGENTEAFF.

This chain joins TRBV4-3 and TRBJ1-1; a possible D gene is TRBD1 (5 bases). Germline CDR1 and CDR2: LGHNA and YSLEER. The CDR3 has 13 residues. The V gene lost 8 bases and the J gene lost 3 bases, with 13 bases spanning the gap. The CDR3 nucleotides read TGCGCCAGCGGGAGCGGGGGATACACTGAAGCTTTCTTT. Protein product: CASGSGGYTEAFF.

The CDR3 sequence is CASSIPSGIQYF. The CDR3 DNA is TGTGCCAGCAGTATCCCCAGTGGAATTCAGTACTTC. This chain joins TRBV12-3 or TRBV12-4 and TRBJ2-4; no definite D call. This CDR3 spans 12 amino acids. V lost 5 bases, J lost 10 bases, and 12 bases lay in between.

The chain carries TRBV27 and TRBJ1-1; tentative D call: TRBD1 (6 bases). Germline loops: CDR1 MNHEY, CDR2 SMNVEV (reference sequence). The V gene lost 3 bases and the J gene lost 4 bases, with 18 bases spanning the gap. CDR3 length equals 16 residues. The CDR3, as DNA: TGTGCCAGCAGTTTGGCGCAGGGGTTATTTAGCACTGAAGCTTTCTTT. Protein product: CASSLAQGLFSTEAFF.

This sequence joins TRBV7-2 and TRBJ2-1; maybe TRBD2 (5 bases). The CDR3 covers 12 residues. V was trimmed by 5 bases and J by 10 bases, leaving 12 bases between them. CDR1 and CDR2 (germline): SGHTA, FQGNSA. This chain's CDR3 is CASSHSAPEQFF. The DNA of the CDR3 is TGTGCCAGCAGCCATAGCGCACCCGAGCAGTTCTTC.

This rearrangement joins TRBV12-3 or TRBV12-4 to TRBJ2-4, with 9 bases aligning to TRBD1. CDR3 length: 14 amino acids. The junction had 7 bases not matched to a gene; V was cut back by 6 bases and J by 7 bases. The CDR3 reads CASRDRGSGNIQYF. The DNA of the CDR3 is TGTGCCAGCAGGGACAGGGGTTCAGGCAACATTCAGTACTTC.

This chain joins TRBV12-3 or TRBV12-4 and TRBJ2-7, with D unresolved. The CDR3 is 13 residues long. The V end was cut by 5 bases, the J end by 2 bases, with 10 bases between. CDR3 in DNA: TGTGCCAGCAGTCACGGATTCACCTACGAGCAGTACTTC. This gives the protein CASSHGFTYEQYF.

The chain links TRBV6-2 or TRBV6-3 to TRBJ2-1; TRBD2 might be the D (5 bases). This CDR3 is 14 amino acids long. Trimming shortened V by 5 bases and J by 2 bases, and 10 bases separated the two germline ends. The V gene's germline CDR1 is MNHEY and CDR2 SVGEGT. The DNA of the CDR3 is TGTGCCAGCAGTCCCCTAGCTACCTACAATGAGCAGTTCTTC. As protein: CASSPLATYNEQFF.

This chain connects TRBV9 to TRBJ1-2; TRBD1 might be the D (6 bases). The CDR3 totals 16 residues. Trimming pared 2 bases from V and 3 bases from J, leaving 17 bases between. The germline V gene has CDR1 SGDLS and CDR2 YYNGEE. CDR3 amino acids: CASSVPHGGRDYGYTF. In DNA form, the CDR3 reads TGTGCCAGCAGCGTCCCTCACGGGGGGCGAGACTATGGCTACACCTTC. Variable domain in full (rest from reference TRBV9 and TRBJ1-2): DSGVTQTPKHLITATGQRVTLRCSPRSGDLSVYWYQQSLDQGLQFLIQYYNGEERAKGNILERFSAQQFPDLHSELNLSSLELGDSALYFCASSVPHGGRDYGYTFGSGTRLTVV.

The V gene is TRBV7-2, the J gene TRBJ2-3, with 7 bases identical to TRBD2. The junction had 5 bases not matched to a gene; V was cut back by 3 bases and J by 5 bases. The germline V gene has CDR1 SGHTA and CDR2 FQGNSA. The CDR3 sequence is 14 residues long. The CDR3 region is CASSFDREVDTQYF. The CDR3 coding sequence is TGTGCCAGCAGCTTTGACCGGGAGGTAGATACGCAGTATTTT.

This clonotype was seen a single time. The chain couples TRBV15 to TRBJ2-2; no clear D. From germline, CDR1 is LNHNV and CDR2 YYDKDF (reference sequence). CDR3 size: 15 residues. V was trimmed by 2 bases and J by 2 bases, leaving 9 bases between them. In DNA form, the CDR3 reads TGTGCCACCAGCAGAACCCCTGCAAACACCGGGGAGCTGTTTTTT. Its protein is CATSRTPANTGELFF.

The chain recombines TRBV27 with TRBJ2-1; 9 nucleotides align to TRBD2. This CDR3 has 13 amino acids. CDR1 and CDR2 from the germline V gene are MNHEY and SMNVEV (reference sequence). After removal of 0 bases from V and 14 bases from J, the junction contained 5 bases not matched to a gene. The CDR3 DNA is TGTGCCAGCAGTTTATCGCCCGCTAGCGGGGAGTTCTTC. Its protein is CASSLSPASGEFF.

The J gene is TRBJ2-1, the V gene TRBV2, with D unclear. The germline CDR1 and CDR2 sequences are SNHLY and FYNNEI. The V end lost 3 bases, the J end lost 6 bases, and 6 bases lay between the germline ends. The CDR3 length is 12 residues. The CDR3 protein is CASSEGFNEQFF. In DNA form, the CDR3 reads TGTGCCAGCAGTGAGGGCTTCAATGAGCAGTTCTTC.

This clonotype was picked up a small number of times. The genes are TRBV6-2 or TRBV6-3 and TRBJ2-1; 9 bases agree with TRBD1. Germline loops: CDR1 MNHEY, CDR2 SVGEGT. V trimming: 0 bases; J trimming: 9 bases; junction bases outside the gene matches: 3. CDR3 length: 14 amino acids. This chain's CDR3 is CASSYSGTGLEQFF. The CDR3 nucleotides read TGTGCCAGCAGTTACTCCGGGACAGGGCTTGAGCAGTTCTTC.

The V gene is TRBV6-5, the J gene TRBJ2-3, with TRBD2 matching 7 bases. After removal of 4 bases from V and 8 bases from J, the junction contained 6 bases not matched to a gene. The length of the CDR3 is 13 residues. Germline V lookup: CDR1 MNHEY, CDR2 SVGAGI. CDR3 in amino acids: CASSSTSLGTQYF. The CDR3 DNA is TGTGCCAGCAGTTCGACTAGCCTGGGTACGCAGTATTTT.

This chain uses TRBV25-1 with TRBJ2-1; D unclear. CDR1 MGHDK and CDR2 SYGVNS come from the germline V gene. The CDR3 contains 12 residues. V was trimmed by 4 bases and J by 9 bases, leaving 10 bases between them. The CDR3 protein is CASSGWAPEQFF. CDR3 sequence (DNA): TGTGCCAGCAGTGGATGGGCACCTGAGCAGTTCTTC.

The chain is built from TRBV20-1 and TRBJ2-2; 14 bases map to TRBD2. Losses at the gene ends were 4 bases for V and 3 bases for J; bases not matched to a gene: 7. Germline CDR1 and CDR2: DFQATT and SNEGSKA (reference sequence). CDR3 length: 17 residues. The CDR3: CSATRLAGGLYTGELFF. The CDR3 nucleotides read TGCAGTGCTACCCGACTAGCGGGAGGGCTGTACACCGGGGAGCTGTTTTTT.

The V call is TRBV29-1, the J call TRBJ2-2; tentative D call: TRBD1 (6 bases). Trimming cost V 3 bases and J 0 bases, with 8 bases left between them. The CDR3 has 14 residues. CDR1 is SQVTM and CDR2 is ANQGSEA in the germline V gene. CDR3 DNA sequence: TGCAGCGTTGAGTACAGGGCGAACACCGGGGAGCTGTTTTTT. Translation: CSVEYRANTGELFF.

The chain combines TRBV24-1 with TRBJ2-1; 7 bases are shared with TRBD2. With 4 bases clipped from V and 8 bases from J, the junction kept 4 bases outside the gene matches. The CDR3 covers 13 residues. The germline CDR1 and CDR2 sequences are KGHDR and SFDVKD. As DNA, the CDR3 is TGTGCCACCAGTGAACTAGCGTTGGATGAGCAGTTCTTC. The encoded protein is CATSELALDEQFF.

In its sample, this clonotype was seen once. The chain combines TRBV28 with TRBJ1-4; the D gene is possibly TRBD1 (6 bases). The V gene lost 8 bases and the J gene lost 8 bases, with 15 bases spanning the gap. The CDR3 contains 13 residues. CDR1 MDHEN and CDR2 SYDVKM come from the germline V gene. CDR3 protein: CASGQGRWEKLFF. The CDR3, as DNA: TGTGCCAGCGGGCAGGGGAGGTGGGAAAAACTGTTTTTT.

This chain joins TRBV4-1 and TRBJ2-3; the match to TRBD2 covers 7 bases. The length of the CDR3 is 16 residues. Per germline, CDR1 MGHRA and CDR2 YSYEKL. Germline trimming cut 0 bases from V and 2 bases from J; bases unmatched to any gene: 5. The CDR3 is CASSQDRAGYTDTQYF. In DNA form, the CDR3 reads TGCGCCAGCAGCCAAGATCGAGCGGGGTACACAGATACGCAGTATTTT.

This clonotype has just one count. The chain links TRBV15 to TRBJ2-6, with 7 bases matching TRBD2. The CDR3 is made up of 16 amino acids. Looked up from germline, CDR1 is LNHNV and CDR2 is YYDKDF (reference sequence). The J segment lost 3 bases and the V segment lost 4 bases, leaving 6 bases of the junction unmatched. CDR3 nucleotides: TGTGCCACCAGCAAGCGGGAAGGAGATGGGGCCAACGTCCTGACTTTC. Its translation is CATSKREGDGANVLTF.

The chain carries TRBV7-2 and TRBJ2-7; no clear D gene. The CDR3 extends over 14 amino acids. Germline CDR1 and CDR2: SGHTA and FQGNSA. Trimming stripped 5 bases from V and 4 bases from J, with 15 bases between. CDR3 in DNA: TGTGCCAGCAGCCCATTAGACACCCGGTACGAGCAGTACTTC. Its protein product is CASSPLDTRYEQYF.

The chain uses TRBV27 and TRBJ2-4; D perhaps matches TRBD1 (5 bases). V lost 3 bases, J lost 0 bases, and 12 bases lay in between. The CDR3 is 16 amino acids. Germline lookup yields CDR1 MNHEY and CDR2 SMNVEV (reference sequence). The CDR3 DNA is TGTGCCAGCAGTTTGGTGACAGCGTCAGCCAAAAACATTCAGTACTTC. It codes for CASSLVTASAKNIQYF.

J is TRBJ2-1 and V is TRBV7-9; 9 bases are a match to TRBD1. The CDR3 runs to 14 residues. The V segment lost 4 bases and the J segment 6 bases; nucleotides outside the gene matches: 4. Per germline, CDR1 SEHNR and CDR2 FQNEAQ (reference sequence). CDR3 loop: CASSSPGQGNEQFF. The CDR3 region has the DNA TGTGCCAGCAGCTCCCCGGGACAGGGCAATGAGCAGTTCTTC. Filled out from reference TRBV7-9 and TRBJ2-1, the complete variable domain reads DTGVSQNPRHKITKRGQNVTFRCDPISEHNRLYWYRQTLGQGPEFLTYFQNEAQLEKSRLLSDRFSAERPKGSFSTLEIQRTEQGDSAMYLCASSSPGQGNEQFFGPGTRLTVL.

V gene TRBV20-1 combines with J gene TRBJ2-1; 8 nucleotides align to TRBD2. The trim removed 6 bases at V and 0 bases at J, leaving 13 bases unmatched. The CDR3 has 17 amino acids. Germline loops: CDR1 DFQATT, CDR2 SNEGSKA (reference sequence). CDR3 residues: CSAPFGRVILSYNEQFF. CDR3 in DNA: TGCAGTGCGCCTTTCGGGAGGGTGATCCTCTCCTACAATGAGCAGTTCTTC.

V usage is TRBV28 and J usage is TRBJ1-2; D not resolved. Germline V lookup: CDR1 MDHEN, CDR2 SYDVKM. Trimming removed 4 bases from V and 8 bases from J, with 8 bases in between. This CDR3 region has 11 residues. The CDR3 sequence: CASSSPGGYTF. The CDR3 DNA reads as TGTGCCAGCAGTTCCCCGGGGGGCTACACCTTC.